This note documents a single T cell receptor (beta chain) sequence. This entry belongs to a study of blood T cell repertoires in COVID-19. Turning to the study itself: Sites across the United States, Italy and Spain contributed samples from acute and convalescent COVID-19.

The germline CDR1 and CDR2 sequences are SGHKS and YYEKEE (reference sequence). V lost 5 bases and J 5 bases, leaving 10 bases between the germline ends. The CDR3 is 12 residues long. Authors' methods: By means of reference gene primer amplification, nucleated cell counts were estimated. Here immunoSEQ multiplex PCR was the method, and the copy in TCRdb shows in-frame clones only, minus some. That table furnishes V, J and clone size, whereas the DNA furnished D and trimming. The table has over 250,000 clones, around 80% seen once. The specimen sequenced was PBMCs or T cells enriched from blood (not recorded which). The source is a man younger than 40 with acute COVID-19. J is TRBJ1-1 and V is TRBV5-5; D uncertain. The DNA for the CDR3 is TGTGCCAGCAGTTCGGACTGGACTGAAGCTTTCTTT. Amino acid sequence: CASSSDWTEAFF.